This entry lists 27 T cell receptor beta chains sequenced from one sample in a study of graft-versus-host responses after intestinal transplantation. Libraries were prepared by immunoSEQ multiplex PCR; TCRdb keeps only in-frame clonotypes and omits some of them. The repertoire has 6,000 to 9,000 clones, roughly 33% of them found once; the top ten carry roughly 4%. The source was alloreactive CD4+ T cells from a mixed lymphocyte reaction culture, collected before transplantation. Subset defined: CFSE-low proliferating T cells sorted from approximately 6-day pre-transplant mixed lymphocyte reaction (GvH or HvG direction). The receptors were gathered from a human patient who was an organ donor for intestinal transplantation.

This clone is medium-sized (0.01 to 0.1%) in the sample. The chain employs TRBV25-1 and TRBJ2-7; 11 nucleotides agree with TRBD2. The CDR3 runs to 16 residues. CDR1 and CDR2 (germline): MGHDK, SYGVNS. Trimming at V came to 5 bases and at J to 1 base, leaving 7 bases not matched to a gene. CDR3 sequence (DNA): TGTGCCAGCAGTCGCACCGGGACTAGCGGTTCCTACGAGCAGTACTTC. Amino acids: CASSRTGTSGSYEQYF.

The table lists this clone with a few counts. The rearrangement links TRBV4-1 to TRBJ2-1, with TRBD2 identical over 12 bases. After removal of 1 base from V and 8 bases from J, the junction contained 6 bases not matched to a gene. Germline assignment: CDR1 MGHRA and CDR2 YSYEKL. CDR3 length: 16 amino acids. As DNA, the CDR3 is TGCGCCAGCAGCCAAGGGCTAGCGGGGGGGTTCTATGAGCAGTTCTTC. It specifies CASSQGLAGGFYEQFF.

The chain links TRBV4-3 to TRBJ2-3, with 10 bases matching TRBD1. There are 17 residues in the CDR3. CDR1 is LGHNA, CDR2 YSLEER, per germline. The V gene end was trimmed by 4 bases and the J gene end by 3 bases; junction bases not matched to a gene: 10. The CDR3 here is CASSPLLGTGETDTQYF. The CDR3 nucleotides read TGCGCCAGCAGCCCACTTCTGGGGACAGGGGAGACAGATACGCAGTATTTT.

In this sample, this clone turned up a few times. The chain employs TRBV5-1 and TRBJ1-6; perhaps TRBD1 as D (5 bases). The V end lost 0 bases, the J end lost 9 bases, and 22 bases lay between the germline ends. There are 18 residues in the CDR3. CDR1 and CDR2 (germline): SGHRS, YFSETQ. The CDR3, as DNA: TGCGCCAGCAGCTTGGTTTCGGTCGGTGGCCAGGGCCGTTCACCCCTCCACTTT. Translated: CASSLVSVGGQGRSPLHF.

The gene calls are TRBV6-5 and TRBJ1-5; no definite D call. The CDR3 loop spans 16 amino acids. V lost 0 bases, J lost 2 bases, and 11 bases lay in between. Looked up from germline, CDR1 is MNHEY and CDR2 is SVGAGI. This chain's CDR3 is CASSYSARYGNQPQHF. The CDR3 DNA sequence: TGTGCCAGCAGTTACTCTGCCAGGTATGGCAATCAGCCCCAGCATTTT.

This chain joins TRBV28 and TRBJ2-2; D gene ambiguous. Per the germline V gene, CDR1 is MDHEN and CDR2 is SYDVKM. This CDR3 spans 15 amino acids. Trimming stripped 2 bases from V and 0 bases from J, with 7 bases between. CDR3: CASSLGPANTGELFF. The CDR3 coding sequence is TGTGCCAGCAGTTTAGGCCCCGCGAACACCGGGGAGCTGTTTTTT.

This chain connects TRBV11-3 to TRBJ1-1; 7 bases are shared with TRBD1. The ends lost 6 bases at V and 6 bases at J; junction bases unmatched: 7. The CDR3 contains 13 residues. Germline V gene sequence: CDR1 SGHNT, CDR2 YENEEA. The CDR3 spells CASRRYRGPEAFF. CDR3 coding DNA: TGTGCCAGCAGGCGATACAGGGGCCCTGAAGCTTTCTTT.

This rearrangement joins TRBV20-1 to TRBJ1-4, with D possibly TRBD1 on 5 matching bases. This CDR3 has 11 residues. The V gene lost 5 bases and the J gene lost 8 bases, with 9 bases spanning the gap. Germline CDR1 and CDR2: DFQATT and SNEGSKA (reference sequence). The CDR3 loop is CSAGEGEKLFF. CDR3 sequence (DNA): TGCAGTGCTGGGGAGGGGGAAAAACTGTTTTTT.

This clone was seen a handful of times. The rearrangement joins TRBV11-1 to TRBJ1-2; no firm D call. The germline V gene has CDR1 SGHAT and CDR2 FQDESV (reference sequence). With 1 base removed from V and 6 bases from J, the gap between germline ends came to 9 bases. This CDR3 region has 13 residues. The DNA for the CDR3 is TGTGCCAGCAGCTTAGGGAGGGTGGATGGCTACACCTTC. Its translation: CASSLGRVDGYTF.

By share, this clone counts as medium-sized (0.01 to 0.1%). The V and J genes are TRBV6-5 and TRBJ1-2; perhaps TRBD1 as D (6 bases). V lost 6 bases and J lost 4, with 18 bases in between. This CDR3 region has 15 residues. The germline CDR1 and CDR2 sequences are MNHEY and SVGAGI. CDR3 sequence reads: CASRGTQHRVYGYTF. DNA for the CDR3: TGTGCCAGCAGAGGGACACAGCACAGGGTCTATGGCTACACCTTC.

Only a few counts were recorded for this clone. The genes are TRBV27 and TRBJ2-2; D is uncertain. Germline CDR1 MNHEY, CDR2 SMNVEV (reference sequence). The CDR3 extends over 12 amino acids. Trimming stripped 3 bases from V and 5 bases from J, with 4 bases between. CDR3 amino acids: CASSFQTGELFF. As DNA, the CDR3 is TGTGCCAGCAGTTTCCAGACCGGGGAGCTGTTTTTT.

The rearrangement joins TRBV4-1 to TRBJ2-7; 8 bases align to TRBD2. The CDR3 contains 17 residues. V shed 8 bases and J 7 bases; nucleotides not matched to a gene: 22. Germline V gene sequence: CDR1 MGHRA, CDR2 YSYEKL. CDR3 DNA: TGCGCCAGCCGAAGCCGGCCGGGGGGCGGGGGGACCGGAGAGCAGTACTTC. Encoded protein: CASRSRPGGGGTGEQYF.

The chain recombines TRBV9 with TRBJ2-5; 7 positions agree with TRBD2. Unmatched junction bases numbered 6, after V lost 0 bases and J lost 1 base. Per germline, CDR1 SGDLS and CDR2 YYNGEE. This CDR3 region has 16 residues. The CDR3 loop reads CASSVEGASGQETQYF. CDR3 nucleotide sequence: TGTGCCAGCAGCGTAGAGGGAGCTAGCGGCCAAGAGACCCAGTACTTC.

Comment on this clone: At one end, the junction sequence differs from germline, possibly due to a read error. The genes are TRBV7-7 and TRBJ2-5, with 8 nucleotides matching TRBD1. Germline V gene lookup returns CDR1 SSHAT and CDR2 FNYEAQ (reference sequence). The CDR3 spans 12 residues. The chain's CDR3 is CASSATGGTQYF. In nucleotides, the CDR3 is TGTGCTAGCAGCGCCACAGGGGGGACCCAGTACTTC.

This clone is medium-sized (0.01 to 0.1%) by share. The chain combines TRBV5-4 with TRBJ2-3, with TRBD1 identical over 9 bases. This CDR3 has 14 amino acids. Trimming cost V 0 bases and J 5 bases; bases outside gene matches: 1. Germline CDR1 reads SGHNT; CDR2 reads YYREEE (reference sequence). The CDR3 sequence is CASSLGQGVDTQYF. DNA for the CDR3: TGTGCCAGCAGCTTGGGACAGGGGGTAGATACGCAGTATTTT.

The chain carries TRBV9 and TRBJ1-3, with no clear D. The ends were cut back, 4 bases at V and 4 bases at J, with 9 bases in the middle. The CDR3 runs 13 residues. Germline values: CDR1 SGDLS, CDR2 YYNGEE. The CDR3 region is CASSPIAGNTIYF. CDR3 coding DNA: TGTGCCAGCAGCCCTATCGCCGGAAACACCATATATTTT.

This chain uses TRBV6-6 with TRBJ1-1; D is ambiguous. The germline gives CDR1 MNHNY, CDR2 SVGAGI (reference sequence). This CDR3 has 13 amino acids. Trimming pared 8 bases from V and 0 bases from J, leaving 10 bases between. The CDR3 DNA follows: TGTGCCAGCCTGGGCGGGGTGAACACTGAAGCTTTCTTT. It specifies CASLGGVNTEAFF.

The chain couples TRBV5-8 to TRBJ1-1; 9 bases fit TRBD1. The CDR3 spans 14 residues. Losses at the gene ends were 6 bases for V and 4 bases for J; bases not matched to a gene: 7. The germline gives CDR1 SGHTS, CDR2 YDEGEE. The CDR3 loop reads CASTQQGAVTEAFF. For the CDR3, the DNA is TGTGCCAGCACCCAACAGGGGGCGGTCACTGAAGCTTTCTTT.

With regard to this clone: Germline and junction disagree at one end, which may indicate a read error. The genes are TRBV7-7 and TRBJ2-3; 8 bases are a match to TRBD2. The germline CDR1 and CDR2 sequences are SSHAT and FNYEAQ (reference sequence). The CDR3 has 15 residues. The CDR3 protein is CASSLDGGAGDTQYF. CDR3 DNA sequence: TGTGCTAGCAGCTTAGACGGGGGGGCCGGAGATACGCAGTATTTT.

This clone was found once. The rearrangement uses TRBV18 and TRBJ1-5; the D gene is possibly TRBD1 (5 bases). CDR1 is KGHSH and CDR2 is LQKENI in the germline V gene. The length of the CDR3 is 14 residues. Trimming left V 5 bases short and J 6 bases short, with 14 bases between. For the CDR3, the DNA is TGTGCCAGCTCAGGGTCTGGCCAGGGTCAGCCCCAGCATTTT. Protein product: CASSGSGQGQPQHF.

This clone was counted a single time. DNA of the CDR3: TGTGCCAGCTCACCGGGACAAAACTATGGCTACACCTTC. Translating gives CASSPGQNYGYTF. The V and J genes are TRBV18 and TRBJ1-2, with a weak D call TRBD1 (6 bases). The ends were cut back, 3 bases at V and 2 bases at J, with 7 bases in the middle. This CDR3 has 13 residues. The germline CDR1 and CDR2 sequences are KGHSH and LQKENI.

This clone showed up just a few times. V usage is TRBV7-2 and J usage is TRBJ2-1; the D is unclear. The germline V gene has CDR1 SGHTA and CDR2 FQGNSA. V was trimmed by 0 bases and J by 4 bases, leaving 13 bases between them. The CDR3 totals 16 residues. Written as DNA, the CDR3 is TGTGCCAGCAGCTTAGCGGTCGCGCGGAGATACAATGAGCAGTTCTTC. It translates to CASSLAVARRYNEQFF.

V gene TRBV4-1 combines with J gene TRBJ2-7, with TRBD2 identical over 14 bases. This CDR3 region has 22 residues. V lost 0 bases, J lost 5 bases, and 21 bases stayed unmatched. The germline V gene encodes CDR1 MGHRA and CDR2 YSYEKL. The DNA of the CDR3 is TGCGCCAGCAGCCAAGATGGCGCCCCGGGACTAGCGGGAGTCGGGGTTTCTCACGAGCAGTACTTC. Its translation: CASSQDGAPGLAGVGVSHEQYF.

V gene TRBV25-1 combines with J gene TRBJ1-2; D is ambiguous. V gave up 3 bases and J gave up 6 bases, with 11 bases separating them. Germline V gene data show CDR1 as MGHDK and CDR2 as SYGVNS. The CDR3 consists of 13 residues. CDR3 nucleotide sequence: TGTGCCAGCAGTGACGGGGTGGTGAATGGCTACACCTTC. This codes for CASSDGVVNGYTF.

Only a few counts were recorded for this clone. The DNA for the CDR3 is TGTGCCAGCAGTTTACACAGGGGTACTGAAGCTTTCTTT. Protein product: CASSLHRGTEAFF. The V gene is TRBV27, the J gene TRBJ1-1; 7 bases match TRBD1. The ends lost 2 bases at V and 5 bases at J; junction bases unmatched: 2. Looked up from germline, CDR1 is MNHEY and CDR2 is SMNVEV (reference sequence). The CDR3 totals 13 residues.

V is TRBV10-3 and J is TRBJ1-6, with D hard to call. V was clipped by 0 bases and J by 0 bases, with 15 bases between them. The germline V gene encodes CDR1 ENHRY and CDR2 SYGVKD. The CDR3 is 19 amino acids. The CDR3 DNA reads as TGTGCCATCAGTGAGTCGATCTCGTCGGCTAGCTCCTATAATTCACCCCTCCACTTT. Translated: CAISESISSASSYNSPLHF.

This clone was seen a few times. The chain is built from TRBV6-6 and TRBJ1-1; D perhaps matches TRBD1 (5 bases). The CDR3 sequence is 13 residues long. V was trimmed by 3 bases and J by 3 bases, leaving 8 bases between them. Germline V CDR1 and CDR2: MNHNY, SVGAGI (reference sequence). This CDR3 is CASSYSRDTEAFF. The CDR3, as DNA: TGTGCCAGCAGTTATAGCAGGGACACTGAAGCTTTCTTT.